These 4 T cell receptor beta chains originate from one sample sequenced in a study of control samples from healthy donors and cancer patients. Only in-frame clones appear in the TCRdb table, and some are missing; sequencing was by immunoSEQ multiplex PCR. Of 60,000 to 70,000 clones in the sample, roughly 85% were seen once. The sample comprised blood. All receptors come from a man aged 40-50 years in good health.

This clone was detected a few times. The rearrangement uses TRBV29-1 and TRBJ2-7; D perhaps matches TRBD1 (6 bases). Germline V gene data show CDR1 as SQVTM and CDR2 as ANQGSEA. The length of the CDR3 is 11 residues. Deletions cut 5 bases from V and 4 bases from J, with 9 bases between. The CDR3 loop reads CSVSTGYEQYF. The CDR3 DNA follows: TGCAGCGTTTCTACAGGGTACGAGCAGTACTTC.

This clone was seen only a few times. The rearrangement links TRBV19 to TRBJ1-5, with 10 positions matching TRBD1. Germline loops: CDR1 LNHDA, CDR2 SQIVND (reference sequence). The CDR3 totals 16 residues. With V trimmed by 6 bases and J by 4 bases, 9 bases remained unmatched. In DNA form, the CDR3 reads TGTGCCAGTAGCCCTATTAGGGACAGGGGTAATCAGCCCCAGCATTTT. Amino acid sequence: CASSPIRDRGNQPQHF. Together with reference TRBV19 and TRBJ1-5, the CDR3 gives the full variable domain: DGGITQSPKYLFRKEGQNVTLSCEQNLNHDAMYWYRQDPGQGLRLIYYSQIVNDFQKGDIAEGYSVSREKKESFPLTVTSAQKNPTAFYLCASSPIRDRGNQPQHFGDGTRLSIL.

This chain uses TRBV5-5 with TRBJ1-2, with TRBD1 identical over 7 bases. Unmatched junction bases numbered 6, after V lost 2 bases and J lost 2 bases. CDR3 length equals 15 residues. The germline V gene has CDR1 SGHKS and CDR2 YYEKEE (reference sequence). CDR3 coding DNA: TGTGCCAGCAGCTTACTACAGGGGCGGAACTATGGCTACACCTTC. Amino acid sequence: CASSLLQGRNYGYTF.

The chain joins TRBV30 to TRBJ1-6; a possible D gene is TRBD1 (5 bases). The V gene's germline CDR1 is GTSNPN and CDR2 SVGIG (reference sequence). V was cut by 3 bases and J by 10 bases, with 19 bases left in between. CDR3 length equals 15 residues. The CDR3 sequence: CAWRVGGAQGSPLHF. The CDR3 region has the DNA TGTGCCTGGAGAGTAGGTGGGGCGCAGGGCTCACCCCTCCACTTT.